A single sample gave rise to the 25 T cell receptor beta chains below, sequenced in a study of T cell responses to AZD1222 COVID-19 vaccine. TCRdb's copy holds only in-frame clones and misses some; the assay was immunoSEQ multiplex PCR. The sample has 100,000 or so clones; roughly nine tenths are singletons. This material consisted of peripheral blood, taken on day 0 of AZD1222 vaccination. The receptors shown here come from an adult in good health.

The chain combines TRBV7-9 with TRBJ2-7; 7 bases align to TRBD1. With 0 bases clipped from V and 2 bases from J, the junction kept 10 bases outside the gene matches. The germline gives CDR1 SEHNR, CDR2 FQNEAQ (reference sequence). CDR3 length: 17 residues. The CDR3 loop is CASSLAPVRDSAYEQYF. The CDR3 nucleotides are TGTGCCAGCAGCTTAGCTCCGGTCCGGGACAGTGCCTACGAGCAGTACTTC.

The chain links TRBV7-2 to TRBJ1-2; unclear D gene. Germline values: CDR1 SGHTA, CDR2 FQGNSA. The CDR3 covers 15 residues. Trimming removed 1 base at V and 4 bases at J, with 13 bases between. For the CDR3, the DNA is TGTGCCAGCAGCTTAGTGGGTTTGGGCGGCTATGGCTACACCTTC. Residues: CASSLVGLGGYGYTF.

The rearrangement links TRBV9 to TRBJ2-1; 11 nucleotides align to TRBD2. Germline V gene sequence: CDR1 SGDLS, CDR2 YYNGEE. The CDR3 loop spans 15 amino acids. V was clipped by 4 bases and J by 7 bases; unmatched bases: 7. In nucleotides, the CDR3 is TGTGCCAGCAGCCCCCCTAGCGGGAGGTTGAATGAGCAGTTCTTC. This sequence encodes CASSPPSGRLNEQFF.

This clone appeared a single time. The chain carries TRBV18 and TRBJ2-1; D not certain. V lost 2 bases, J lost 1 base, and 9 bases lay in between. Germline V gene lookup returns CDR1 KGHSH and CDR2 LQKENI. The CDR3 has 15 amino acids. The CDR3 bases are TGTGCCAGCTCACCAGACCAGAGTTCCTACAATGAGCAGTTCTTC. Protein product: CASSPDQSSYNEQFF.

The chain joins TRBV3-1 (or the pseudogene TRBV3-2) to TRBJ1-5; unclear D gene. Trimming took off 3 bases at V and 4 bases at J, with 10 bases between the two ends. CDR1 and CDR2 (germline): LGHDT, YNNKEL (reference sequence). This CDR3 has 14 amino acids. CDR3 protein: CASSHGGWNQPQHF. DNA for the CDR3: TGTGCCAGCAGCCACGGAGGGTGGAATCAGCCCCAGCATTTT.

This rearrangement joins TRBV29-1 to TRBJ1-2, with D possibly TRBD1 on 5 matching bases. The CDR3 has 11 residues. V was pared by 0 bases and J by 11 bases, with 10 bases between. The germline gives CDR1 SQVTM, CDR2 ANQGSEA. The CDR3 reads CSVEDRGYYTF. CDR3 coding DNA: TGCAGCGTTGAAGATCGGGGGTATTACACCTTC.

CDR3 DNA: TGTGCCAGCAGCCACAGGACTAGCGGGAGGAATGAGCAGTTCTTC. Translation gives CASSHRTSGRNEQFF. The chain is built from TRBV14 and TRBJ2-1, with 14 bases that match TRBD2. V lost 3 bases and J lost 7; bases outside the gene matches: 2. The CDR3 sequence is 15 residues long. Germline values: CDR1 SGHDN, CDR2 FVKESK.

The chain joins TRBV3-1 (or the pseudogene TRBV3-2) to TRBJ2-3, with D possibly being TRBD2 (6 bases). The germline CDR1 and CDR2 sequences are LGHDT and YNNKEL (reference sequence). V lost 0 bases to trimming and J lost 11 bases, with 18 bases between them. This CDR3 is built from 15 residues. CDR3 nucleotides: TGTGCCAGCAGCCAAGATACCCCCCCGGGACTTTGGCAGTATTTT. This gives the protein CASSQDTPPGLWQYF.

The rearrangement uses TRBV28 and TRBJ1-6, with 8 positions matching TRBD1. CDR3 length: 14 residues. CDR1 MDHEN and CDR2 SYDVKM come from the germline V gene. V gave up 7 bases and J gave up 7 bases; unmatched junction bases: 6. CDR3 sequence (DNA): TGTGCCAGCAATAGGGACAGGCGGAATTCACCCCTCCACTTT. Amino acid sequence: CASNRDRRNSPLHF.

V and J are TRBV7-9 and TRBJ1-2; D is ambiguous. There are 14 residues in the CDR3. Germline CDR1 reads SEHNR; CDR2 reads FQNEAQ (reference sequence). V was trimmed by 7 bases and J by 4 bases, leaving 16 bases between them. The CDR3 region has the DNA TGTGCCAGCACCCCATTAAGAACAGTCTATGGCTACACCTTC. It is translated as CASTPLRTVYGYTF.

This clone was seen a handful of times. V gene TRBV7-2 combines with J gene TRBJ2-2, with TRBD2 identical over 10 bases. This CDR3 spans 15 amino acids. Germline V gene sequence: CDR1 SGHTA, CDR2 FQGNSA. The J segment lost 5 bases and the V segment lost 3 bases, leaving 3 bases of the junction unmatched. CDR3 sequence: CASSFSGGLTGELFF. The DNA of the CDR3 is TGTGCCAGCAGCTTTAGCGGGGGGTTAACCGGGGAGCTGTTTTTT.

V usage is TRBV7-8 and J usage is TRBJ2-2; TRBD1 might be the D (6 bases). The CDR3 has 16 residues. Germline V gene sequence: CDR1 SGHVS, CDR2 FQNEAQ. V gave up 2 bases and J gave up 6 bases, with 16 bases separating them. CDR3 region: CASSLTQGRPAGELFF. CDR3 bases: TGTGCCAGCAGCTTAACCCAGGGGAGACCCGCCGGGGAGCTGTTTTTT.

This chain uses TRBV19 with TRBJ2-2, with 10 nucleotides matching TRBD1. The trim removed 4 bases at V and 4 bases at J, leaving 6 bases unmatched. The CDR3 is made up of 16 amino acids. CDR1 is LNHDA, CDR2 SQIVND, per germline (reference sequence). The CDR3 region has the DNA TGTGCCAGTAGTACCCGGACAGGGGGGGCCACCGGGGAGCTGTTTTTT. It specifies CASSTRTGGATGELFF.

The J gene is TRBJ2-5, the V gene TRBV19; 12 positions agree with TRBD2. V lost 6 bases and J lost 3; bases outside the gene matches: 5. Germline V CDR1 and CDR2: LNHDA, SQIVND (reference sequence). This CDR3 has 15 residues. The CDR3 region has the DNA TGTGCCAGTAGAGCACTAGCGGGGGGTGAAGAGACCCAGTACTTC. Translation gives CASRALAGGEETQYF.

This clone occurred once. Written as DNA, the CDR3 is TGTGCCAGCAGCCTAGCGGGGAGGTACAATGAGCAGTTCTTC. It translates to CASSLAGRYNEQFF. The chain uses TRBV6-5 and TRBJ2-1; 9 bases line up with TRBD2. CDR1 and CDR2 from the germline V gene are MNHEY and SVGAGI. CDR3 length: 14 residues. Trimming removed 6 bases from V and 4 bases from J; junction bases left unmatched: 4.

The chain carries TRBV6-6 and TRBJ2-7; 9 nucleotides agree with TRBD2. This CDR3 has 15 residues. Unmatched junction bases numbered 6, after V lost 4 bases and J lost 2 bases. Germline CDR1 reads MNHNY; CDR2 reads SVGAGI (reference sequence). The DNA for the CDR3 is TGTGCCAGCAGTTCACTTAGCGGGGGCGCCTACGAGCAGTACTTC. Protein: CASSSLSGGAYEQYF.

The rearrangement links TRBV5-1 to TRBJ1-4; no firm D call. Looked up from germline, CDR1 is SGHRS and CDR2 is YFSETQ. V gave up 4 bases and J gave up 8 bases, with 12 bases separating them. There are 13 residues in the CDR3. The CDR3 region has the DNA TGCGCCAGCAGCCTGGAGGGAGGCGAAAAACTGTTTTTT. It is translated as CASSLEGGEKLFF.

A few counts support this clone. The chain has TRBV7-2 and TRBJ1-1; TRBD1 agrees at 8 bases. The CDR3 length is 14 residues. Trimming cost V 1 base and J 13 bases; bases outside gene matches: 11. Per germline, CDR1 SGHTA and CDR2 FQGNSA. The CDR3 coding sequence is TGTGCCAGCAGCTTAGGTGGCAGGGGGCTCCAGAGTTTCTTT. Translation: CASSLGGRGLQSFF.

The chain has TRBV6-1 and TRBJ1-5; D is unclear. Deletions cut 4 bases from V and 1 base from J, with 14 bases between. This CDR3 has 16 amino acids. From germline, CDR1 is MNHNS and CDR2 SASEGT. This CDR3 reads CASSARGSESNQPQHF. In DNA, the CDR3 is TGTGCCAGCAGTGCTAGAGGGAGTGAAAGCAATCAGCCCCAGCATTTT.

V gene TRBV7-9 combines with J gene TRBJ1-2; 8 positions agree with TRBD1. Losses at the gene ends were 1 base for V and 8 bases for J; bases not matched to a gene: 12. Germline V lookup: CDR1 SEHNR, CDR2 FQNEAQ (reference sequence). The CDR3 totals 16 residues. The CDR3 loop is CASSLGKRDRRDGYTF. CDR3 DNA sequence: TGTGCCAGCAGCTTAGGTAAAAGGGACAGGCGGGACGGCTACACCTTC.

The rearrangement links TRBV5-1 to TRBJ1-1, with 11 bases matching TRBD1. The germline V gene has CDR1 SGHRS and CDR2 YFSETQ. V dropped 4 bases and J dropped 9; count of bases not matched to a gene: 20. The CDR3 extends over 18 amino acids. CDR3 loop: CASSLELTIPGQGVKAFF. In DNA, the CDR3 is TGCGCCAGCAGCCTTGAGCTTACCATTCCGGGACAGGGGGTAAAAGCTTTCTTT.

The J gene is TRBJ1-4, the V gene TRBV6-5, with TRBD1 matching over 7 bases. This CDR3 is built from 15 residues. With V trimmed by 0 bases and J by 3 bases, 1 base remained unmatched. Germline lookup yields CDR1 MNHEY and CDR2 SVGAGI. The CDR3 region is CASSYSGQPNEKLFF. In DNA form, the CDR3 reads TGTGCCAGCAGTTACTCGGGACAGCCTAATGAAAAACTGTTTTTT.

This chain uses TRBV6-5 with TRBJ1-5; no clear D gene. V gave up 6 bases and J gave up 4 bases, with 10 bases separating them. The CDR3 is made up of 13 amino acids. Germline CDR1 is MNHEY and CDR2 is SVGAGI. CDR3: CASRSSQNQPQHF. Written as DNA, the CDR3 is TGTGCCAGCAGAAGTAGTCAGAATCAGCCCCAGCATTTT.

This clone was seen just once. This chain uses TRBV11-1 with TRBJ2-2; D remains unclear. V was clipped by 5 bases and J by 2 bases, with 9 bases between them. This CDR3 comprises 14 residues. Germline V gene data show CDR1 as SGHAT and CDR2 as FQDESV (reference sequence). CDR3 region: CASSLQANTGELFF. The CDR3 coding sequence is TGTGCCAGCAGCCTCCAGGCTAACACCGGGGAGCTGTTTTTT.

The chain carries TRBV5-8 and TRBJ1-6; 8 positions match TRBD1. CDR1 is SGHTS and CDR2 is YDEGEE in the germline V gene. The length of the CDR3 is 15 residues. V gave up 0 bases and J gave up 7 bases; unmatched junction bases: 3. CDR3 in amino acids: CASSLATGVNSPLHF. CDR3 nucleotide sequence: TGTGCCAGCAGCTTGGCGACAGGGGTAAATTCACCCCTCCACTTT.